Included here is one T cell receptor (beta chain) sequence, with context. Its antigen target is currently unknown. Base qualities are not at hand, and no much larger clone is one base apart. Donors were 35 to 40 systemically healthy Caucasian individuals from Russia aged 6 to 90 years. Each donor gave about 9.7 milliliters of peripheral blood, drawn into EDTA-treated Vacutainer tubes. PBMCs were isolated by Ficoll-Paque density-gradient centrifugation, with at least 7 million obtained per sample. Trizol reagent was used to extract total RNA from PBMCs, with at least 6 micrograms per sample. The percentages of naive CD45RAhigh/CD27high T cells were determined by flow cytometry on a PBMC aliquot from every donor. The data originate from a study of blood T cells in healthy people across ages (dated by TCRdb to between 2014 and 2016). Background on the whole study: Template switching captured roughly one uniquely barcoded TCR beta cDNA molecule per two T cells in model experiments. Two additional independent replicas of 1 million unique cDNA reads from the same blood draw were analyzed for two donors (one aged 18 to 29 and one aged 80 or older). Using deep sequencing normalized with unique cDNA molecular identifiers, the study measured how TCR beta repertoire diversity changes with age. The donors were split into four age groups: young (average 16 years), middle-aged (39), aged (more than 55) and long-lived (about 74). To avoid experimental bias, donors of different ages were spread randomly across the sequencing lanes.

The receptor library was made with 5' RACE. The sequencer was an Illumina HiSeq 2500. A second roughly 6 to 12 cycle PCR used a sample-barcoded 5' primer and a J-beta primer mix. A unique molecular identifier was introduced onto each TCR beta cDNA molecule by a template-switch 5' adaptor carrying 12 random nucleotides. At least 2.5 million CDR3-containing paired-end reads were obtained from each sample. First-strand cDNA was synthesized from all RNA with the Mint cDNA synthesis kit, primed by a TRBC-specific oligonucleotide. All cDNA was treated with uracil-DNA glycosylase and then went through a first 18-cycle PCR with the universal primers M1SS and BC2_uni_R. On the study's bioinformatics: For normalization, 1 million high-quality reads were randomly selected from each sample, with every read carrying a distinct molecular identifier. Instead of being binned into consensus sequences, reads with shared molecular identifiers were discarded. CDR3 identification, clonotype clustering and error correction used MiTCR with a Q25 quality threshold and the strictest error-elimination algorithm. A nonparametric unseen species model with Euler transformation was used to estimate a lower bound on total TCR beta diversity. TCRdb applied fastp at Q25 and MiXCR to the public reads, then kept only in-frame beta chains. Each CDR3 protein gets just one entry, which takes the most common genes and DNA from the rows behind it. The V and J calls, along with clone size, are taken from TCRdb and not from the paper's own processing. The sample table contains about 760,000 distinct CDR3 sequences; only one count was recorded for around 50% of them. The leading ten clones occupy around 24% of the sample.

Reading from cysteine to phenylalanine, the CDR3 counts 14 amino acids. Kept here is only the CDR3 DNA, which spans 42 bases and is read in frame from base 1. Germline trimming amounts to 5 bases on V and 5 bases on J, with 8 as the count of junction bases outside the gene matches. CDR1 SGHTA and CDR2 FQGNSA were looked up in the germline V gene. General findings and caveats noted by the study authors: Observed TCR beta diversity per million T cells fell roughly linearly with age, and a significant reduction was already apparent by age around 39. Since profiling was done on bulk unsorted PBMCs, naive and antigen-experienced compartments could not be conclusively compared. Compared with the aged group, more naive CD4+ T cells, fewer expanded clones and increased TCR diversity were shown by the long-lived group, suggesting age selection. Donor CMV infection status was unknown, potentially confounding age-related changes in expanded clonotypes. The percentage of naive T cells measured by flow cytometry correlated strongly with observed TCR beta diversity. Estimates of total diversity based on one million sequenced T cells were regarded as lower bounds and as underestimates.

Sequenced input: blood. The receptor's source is a man between 40 and 49 years old in good health. The rearrangement joined TRBV7-2 to TRBJ2-5; a stretch of 7 junction bases matches TRBD1. The CDR3 is CASSLTGIGETQYF. The nucleotides read TGTGCCAGCAGCCTGACAGGGATCGGCGAGACCCAGTACTTC.